What follows is one T cell receptor (beta chain) and its context. The antigen is unknown. These data are taken from a study of cytomegalovirus exposure and HLA in healthy donors. About the research overall: The platform used for the 120 or so validation repertoires matched that of the 600 to 800 first-cohort repertoires, a later analysis reported. Study-level results: It was found in a later analysis that first-cohort TCR clusters tended to co-occur in the approximately 130 validation repertoires. Among TCR beta chains, those listed as cytomegalovirus-associated numbered over 150. Some public TCRs appeared in many individuals, while most sequences were rare.

Data came from immunoSEQ multiplex PCR; TCRdb stores just in-frame clones and leaves some out. The sample gives roughly 43,000 clones, roughly 90% of which show up once; approximately 5.4% is in the top ten. The germline V and J ends were trimmed by 1 base and 0 bases, with 15 bases remaining between them. CDR1 is SEHNR, CDR2 FQNEAQ, per germline (reference sequence). The CDR3 contains 17 residues. The sequenced sample consisted of PBMCs. The chain employs TRBV7-9 and TRBJ1-2; no reliable D call. The receptor comes from a man aged 18 to 30 in good health and CMV-seronegative. In DNA, the CDR3 is TGTGCCAGCAGCTTAGGTAGTCTTTACAGCTCTAACTATGGCTACACCTTC. As protein: CASSLGSLYSSNYGYTF.